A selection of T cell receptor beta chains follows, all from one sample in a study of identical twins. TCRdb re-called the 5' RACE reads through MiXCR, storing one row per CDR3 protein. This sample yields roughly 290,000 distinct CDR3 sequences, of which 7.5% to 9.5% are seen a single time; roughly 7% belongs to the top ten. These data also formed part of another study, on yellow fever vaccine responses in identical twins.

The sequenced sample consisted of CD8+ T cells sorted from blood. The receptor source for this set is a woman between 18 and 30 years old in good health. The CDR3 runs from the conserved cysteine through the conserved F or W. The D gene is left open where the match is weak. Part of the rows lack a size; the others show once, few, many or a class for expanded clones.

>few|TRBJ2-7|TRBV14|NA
TGTGCCAGCAGCCAAGCAGCGGGCCTGAGCTCCTACGAGCAGTACTTC
CASSQAAGLSSYEQYF
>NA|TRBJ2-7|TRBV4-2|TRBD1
TGTGCCAGCAGCCAGCTGACAGGGGACAACTACGAGCAGTACTTC
CASSQLTGDNYEQYF
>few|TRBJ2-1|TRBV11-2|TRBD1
TGTGCCAGCAGCCGAAAGGACAGGGAACTTTTCGATGAGCAGTTCTTC
CASSRKDRELFDEQFF
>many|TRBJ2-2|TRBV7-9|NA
TGTGCCAGCAGGGCACAGGGAGGCACCGGGGAGCTGTTTTTT
CASRAQGGTGELFF
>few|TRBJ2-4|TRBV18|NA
TGTGCCAGCTCACCCGAGGAAAACATTCAGTACTTC
CASSPEENIQYF
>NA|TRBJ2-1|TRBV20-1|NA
TGCAGTGCTGAGACATTCATCGGGACGGGCAATGAGCAGTTCTTC
CSAETFIGTGNEQFF
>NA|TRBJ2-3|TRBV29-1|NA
TGCAGCGTTGAGGCGGACACAGATACGCAGTATTTT
CSVEADTDTQYF
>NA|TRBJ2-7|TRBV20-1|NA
TGCAGTGCTAGAGCCCTTAGCGAGCAGTACTTC
CSARALSEQYF
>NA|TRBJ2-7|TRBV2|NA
TGTGCCAGCAGACTAGCTGTCTCCTACGAGCAGTACTTC
CASRLAVSYEQYF
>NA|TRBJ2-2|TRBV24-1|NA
TGTGCCACCAGTGATTCAAATCTAGCCCCGACAGGTTTCGGGGAGCTGTTTTTT
CATSDSNLAPTGFGELFF
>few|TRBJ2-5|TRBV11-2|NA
TGTGCCAGCAGCTCCTTAGCTCCCCGGACCCAGTACTTC
CASSSLAPRTQYF
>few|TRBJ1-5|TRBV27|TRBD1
TGTGCCAGCATATACCGAGTTAGGGACAGTAATCAGCCCCAGCATTTT
CASIYRVRDSNQPQHF
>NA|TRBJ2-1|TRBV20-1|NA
TGCAGTGCTAGAGATAGGGCTAGACTAGACAATGAGCAGTTCTTC
CSARDRARLDNEQFF
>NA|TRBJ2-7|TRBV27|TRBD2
TGTGCCAGCAGTTCTAGCGGGGGGGACGACGAGCAGTACTTC
CASSSSGGDDEQYF
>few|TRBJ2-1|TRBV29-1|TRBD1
TGCAGCGTCCTAGGAGAACAGGGGCGCCCAAGCAATGAGCAGTTCTTC
CSVLGEQGRPSNEQFF
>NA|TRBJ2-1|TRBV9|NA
TGTGCCAGCAGTGAACGTTCCTCTGAGCAGTTCTTC
CASSERSSEQFF
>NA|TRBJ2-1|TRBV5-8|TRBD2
TGTGCCAGCAGCACGACTAGCGGGGGGGTCCTCTACAATGAGCAGTTCTTC
CASSTTSGGVLYNEQFF
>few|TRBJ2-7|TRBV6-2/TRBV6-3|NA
TGTGCCAGCCGGGTAACAGACTCCTGGGACGAGCAGTACTTC
CASRVTDSWDEQYF
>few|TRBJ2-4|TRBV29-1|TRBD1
TGCAGCGTTGTGGGACAGGGTGGGGACATTCAGTACTTC
CSVVGQGGDIQYF
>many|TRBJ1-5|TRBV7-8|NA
TGTGCCAGCAGCTTGTGGGGTGTTACAGTGAATCAGCCCCAGCATTTT
CASSLWGVTVNQPQHF
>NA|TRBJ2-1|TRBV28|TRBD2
TGTGCCAGCAGTTTACCTAGCGGGGGGCCCTCGGAGGAGCAGTTCTTC
CASSLPSGGPSEEQFF
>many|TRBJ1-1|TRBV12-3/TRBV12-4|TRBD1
TGTGCCAGCAGAGCAGGGGGATACACTGAAGCTTTCTTT
CASRAGGYTEAFF
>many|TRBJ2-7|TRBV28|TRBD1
TGTGCCAGCCAGGGGGCTAGGTCTCTTTCCTACGAGCAGTACTTC
CASQGARSLSYEQYF
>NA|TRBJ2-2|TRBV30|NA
TGTGCCTGGAGTCCCAGCACCGGGGAGCTGTTTTTT
CAWSPSTGELFF
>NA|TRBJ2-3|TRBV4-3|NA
TGCGCCAGCAGCCAAGAGCTCAACCTAGTGGGTGCAGATACGCAGTATTTT
CASSQELNLVGADTQYF
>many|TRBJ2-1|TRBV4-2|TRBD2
TGTGCCAGCAGCCCGCGTAGTGGAGGCGGGGGGCCAAACAATGAGCAGTTCTTC
CASSPRSGGGGPNNEQFF
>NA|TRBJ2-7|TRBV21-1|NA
TGTGCCAGCAGAGGCCGGGACAGCTCCTACGAGCAGTACTTC
CASRGRDSSYEQYF
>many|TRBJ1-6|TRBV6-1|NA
TGTGCCAGCACCCTAACCCCTGACACCTCCACCCTCCACTTT
CASTLTPDTSTLHF
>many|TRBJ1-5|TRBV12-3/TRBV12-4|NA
TGTGCCAGCAGTTTTTGGGGATCTGAGCCCCAGCATTTT
CASSFWGSEPQHF
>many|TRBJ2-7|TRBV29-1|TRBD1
TGCAGCGTTGAAGATCCGGACAGGGAAGCCTACGAGCAGTACTTC
CSVEDPDREAYEQYF
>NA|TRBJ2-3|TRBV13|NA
TGTGCCAGCAGCTCACGGGACTCACCCACAGATACGCAGTATTTT
CASSSRDSPTDTQYF
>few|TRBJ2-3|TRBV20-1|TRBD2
TGCAGTGCTCCCCCGGGAGGTAGGGCAGATACGCAGTATTTT
CSAPPGGRADTQYF
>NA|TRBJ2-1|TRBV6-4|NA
TGTGCCAGCAGCGAAACAGGCCTGGGAGAGCAGTTCTTC
CASSETGLGEQFF
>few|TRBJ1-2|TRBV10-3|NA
TGTGCCATCAGTGATGGGTCAGGAAGAAACTATGGCTACACCTTC
CAISDGSGRNYGYTF
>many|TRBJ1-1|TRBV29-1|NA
TGCAGCGCTCGCACGGGGGCGGGTGAGGCTTTCTTT
CSARTGAGEAFF
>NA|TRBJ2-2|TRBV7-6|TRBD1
TGTGCCAGCAGCTTAGCTGGGACAGAGTATACCGGGGAGCTGTTTTTT
CASSLAGTEYTGELFF
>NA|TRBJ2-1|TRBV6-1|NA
TGTGCCAGTCCGGGCTACAATGAGCAGTTCTTC
CASPGYNEQFF
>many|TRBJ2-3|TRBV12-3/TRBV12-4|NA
TGTGCCAGCAGCTTCGGAGGCGGCAGCACAGATACGCAGTATTTT
CASSFGGGSTDTQYF
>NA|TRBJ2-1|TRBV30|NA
TGTGCCTGGAGCGCAGGACATAGCTCCTACAATGAGCAGTTCTTC
CAWSAGHSSYNEQFF
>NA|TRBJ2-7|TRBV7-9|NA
TGTGCCAGCAGCCCGGGGGCTAGCGCTCTGCACGAGCAGTACTTC
CASSPGASALHEQYF
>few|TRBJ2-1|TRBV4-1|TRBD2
TGCGCCAGCAGTGTCGGGGAGGGCCCCTACAATGAGCAGTTCTTC
CASSVGEGPYNEQFF
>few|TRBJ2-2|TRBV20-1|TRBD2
TGCAGTGCCACGACTAGCAAAAGAAGGGGTACCGGGGAGCTGTTTTTT
CSATTSKRRGTGELFF
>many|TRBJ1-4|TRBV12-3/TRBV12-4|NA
TGTGCCAGCAGAGGGACCTCCGGGGAAAAACTGTTTTTT
CASRGTSGEKLFF
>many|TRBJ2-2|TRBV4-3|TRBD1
TGCGCCAGCAGCCAAGAAATTCCAGGGGGCAGCACCGGGGAGCTGTTTTTT
CASSQEIPGGSTGELFF
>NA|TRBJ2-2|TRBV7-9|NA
TGTGCCAGCAGCCCTTTATACGGCACCGGGGAGCTGTTTTTT
CASSPLYGTGELFF
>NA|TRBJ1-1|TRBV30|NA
TGTGCCTGGGGTATCGGGGAGAACACTGAAGCTTTCTTT
CAWGIGENTEAFF
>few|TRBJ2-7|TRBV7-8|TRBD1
TGTGCCAGCAGCCCGTTGACAGGGGCCCACCCCAAATACGAGCAGTACTTC
CASSPLTGAHPKYEQYF
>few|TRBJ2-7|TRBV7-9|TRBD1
TGTGCCAGCAGCGGACCGGGACAGGGGGCCCACGAGCAGTACTTC
CASSGPGQGAHEQYF
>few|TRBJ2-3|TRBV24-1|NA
TGTGCCACCAGTGCCCCGAGGGCAGGGACAGATACGCAGTATTTT
CATSAPRAGTDTQYF
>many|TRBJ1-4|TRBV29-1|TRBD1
TGCAGCGTGGGACAGGGAGACAATGAAAAACTGTTTTTT
CSVGQGDNEKLFF
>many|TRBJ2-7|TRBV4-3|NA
TGCGCCAGCAGCCAAGACTTCCGGGCTGCCGGCTACGAGCAGTACTTC
CASSQDFRAAGYEQYF
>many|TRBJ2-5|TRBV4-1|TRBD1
TGCGCCAGCAGCTTTCCCGGGACAGGGGGCGAGGAGACCCAGTACTTC
CASSFPGTGGEETQYF
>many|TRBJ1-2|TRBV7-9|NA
TGTGCCAGCAGCTTAGTACAGTCCTATGGCTACACCTTC
CASSLVQSYGYTF
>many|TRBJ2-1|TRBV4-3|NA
TGCGCCAGCAGCCGGGGTGGGACGGAGCAGTTCTTC
CASSRGGTEQFF
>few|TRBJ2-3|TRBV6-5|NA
TGTGCCAGCAGTTACTCGTTTCCGGGCACAGATACGCAGTATTTT
CASSYSFPGTDTQYF
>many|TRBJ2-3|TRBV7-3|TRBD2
TGTGCCAGCAGCTTAACTGGCGGGGGGGCCGGAGATACGCAGTATTTT
CASSLTGGGAGDTQYF
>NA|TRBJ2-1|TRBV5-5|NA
TGTGCCAGCAGGCGCCACATTGATGAGCAGTTCTTC
CASRRHIDEQFF
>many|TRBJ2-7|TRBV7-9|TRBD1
TGTGCCAGCAGCTCGTCGACAGGGCGGGAGCAGTACTTC
CASSSSTGREQYF
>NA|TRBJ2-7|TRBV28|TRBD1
TGTGCCAGCAGGGACGGCAGGGGGTGGGTTGTTAACGAGCAGTACTTC
CASRDGRGWVVNEQYF
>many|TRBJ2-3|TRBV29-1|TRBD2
TGCAGCGTTGAAGATCAGGGACTAGCAAACACAGATACGCAGTATTTT
CSVEDQGLANTDTQYF